This T cell receptor beta chain was found in a study of PD-1 blockade in classical Hodgkin lymphoma. Regarding the study as a whole: Healthy donors were reported to have higher baseline TCR diversity than newly diagnosed patients.

A note on this clone: Its specificity is unknown.

Germline CDR1 is SGHRS and CDR2 is YFSETQ. The CDR3 runs 16 residues. The junction had 8 bases not matched to a gene; V was cut back by 3 bases and J by 6 bases. This table comes from immunoSEQ multiplex PCR, and its TCRdb copy is limited to in-frame clones, with some not included. This table holds 90,000 to 130,000 clones, roughly 87% found once. Brentuximab vedotin exposure varied among the patients, all of whom had relapsed after autologous stem cell transplantation. The TCR was taken from a human donor with classical Hodgkin lymphoma. Sequenced material: peripheral blood mononuclear cells (PBMCs), taken before the second cycle of nivolumab. This chain joins TRBV5-1 and TRBJ2-1; 11 bases fit TRBD2. The CDR3 loop reads CASSSRLAGFSNEQFF. The CDR3 region has the DNA TGCGCCAGCAGCTCCAGACTAGCGGGATTCAGCAATGAGCAGTTCTTC. Supplemented by reference TRBV5-1 and TRBJ2-1, the full variable domain reads KAGVTQTPRYLIKTRGQQVTLSCSPISGHRSVSWYQQTPGQGLQFLFEYFSETQRNKGNFPGRFSGRQFSNSRSEMNVSTLELGDSALYLCASSSRLAGFSNEQFFGPGTRLTVL.